The rows below give T cell receptor beta chains drawn from one sample of a study of blood T cell repertoires in COVID-19. The assay was immunoSEQ multiplex PCR, and TCRdb's table has in-frame clones only and misses some. This sample yields about 240,000 clones, of which 87% are seen a single time; approximately 7.9% belongs to the top ten. The source material was peripheral blood. The source is a man in his sixties who had recovered from COVID-19. Each CDR3 is given without its conserved first and last residue. Clone size is not always given. Where it is, it says once, few, many or a class for expanded clones.

TRBJ2-1 | NA | TRBV19 | ASSPKGTARYNEQF
TRBJ1-4 | NA | TRBV7-2 | ASSQARFRGEKLF
TRBJ1-2 | NA | TRBV7-9 | ASSPSGLFYGYT
TRBJ2-5 | NA | TRBV5-6 | ASSLGNWYQETQY
TRBJ1-6 | few | TRBV6-5 | ASSYSGASNSPLH
TRBJ1-2 | NA | TRBV5-1 | ASSFDRVNYGYT
TRBJ2-4 | NA | TRBV23-1 | ASSQEKDIAGAYEIKNIQY
TRBJ1-1 | NA | TRBV30 | AWSGGTMNTEAF
TRBJ2-5 | NA | TRBV15 | ATSSGLAGVETQY
TRBJ2-3 | NA | TRBV19 | ASSATGAGGIDTQY
TRBJ2-3 | NA | TRBV5-6 | ASSFGWASADTQY
TRBJ2-3 | NA | TRBV10-3 | AISEGRASSTDTQY
TRBJ1-6 | NA | TRBV24-1 | ATRLGGTGVSPLH
TRBJ2-1 | NA | TRBV30 | AWSSADTYNEQF
TRBJ1-2 | NA | TRBV19 | ASTPPGQGHGYT
TRBJ2-3 | once | TRBV7-2 | ASSLSGSGGQNTQY
TRBJ2-1 | once | TRBV2 | ASRWTSGRNEQF
TRBJ2-2 | NA | TRBV12-5 | ASGLDRGRVTGELF
TRBJ1-2 | NA | TRBV5-4 | ASRQGYKVT
TRBJ2-3 | NA | TRBV27 | ASRAGGTDTQY
TRBJ1-3 | NA | TRBV7-2 | ASSLVTASSGNTIY
TRBJ1-1 | NA | TRBV9 | ASSPGFGPGAF
TRBJ2-3 | few | TRBV28 | ASSSRPGYPDTQY
TRBJ2-1 | once | TRBV3-1/TRBV3-2 | ASSQEGLYNEQF
TRBJ2-3 | NA | TRBV18 | ASSPPSVRDTQY
TRBJ2-7 | NA | TRBV4-1 | ASSQDLGGRGAPPDEQY
TRBJ1-2 | NA | TRBV5-4 | ASSLTGANYGYT
TRBJ1-2 | NA | TRBV5-4 | ASSGTTGTAYGYT
TRBJ2-4 | NA | TRBV5-5 | ASSSGTRAKNIQY
TRBJ1-3 | once | TRBV19 | ASSRGQGGSGNTIY
TRBJ1-5 | NA | TRBV27 | ASSSITGTRNQPQH
TRBJ1-1 | once | TRBV19 | ASSIQGVDEAF
TRBJ2-1 | NA | TRBV6-5 | ASTSSSGVTNEQF
TRBJ1-3 | few | TRBV25-1 | ASSEDRTSGNTIY
TRBJ1-1 | NA | TRBV2 | ASDRQGVGTEAF
TRBJ1-2 | NA | TRBV1 | TSSHRTGTPNYGYT
TRBJ2-1 | NA | TRBV24-1 | ATSDPGTSSLGYNEQF
TRBJ2-2 | NA | TRBV28 | ASSFSRGLGELF
TRBJ1-3 | NA | TRBV10-3 | AIRADRGTGNTIY
TRBJ2-1 | once | TRBV19 | ASSLSGLAGGPYEQF
TRBJ2-2 | few | TRBV24-1 | ATSPSRNTGELF
TRBJ2-3 | NA | TRBV9 | ASSDGGNSGGSDTQY
TRBJ2-3 | NA | TRBV30 | ATSGGAVDTQY
TRBJ2-7 | NA | TRBV2 | ASQTGSSYEQY
TRBJ2-3 | NA | TRBV7-8 | ASSLTSGGPSDTQY
TRBJ1-1 | NA | TRBV6-5 | ASSRTDRNTEAF
TRBJ2-7 | NA | TRBV6-2/TRBV6-3 | ASSYLRGTGGWEQY
TRBJ2-4 | NA | TRBV4-2 | ASSQDTRTGDKNIQY
TRBJ1-2 | NA | TRBV19 | ASRKRVPQGAGNYGYT
TRBJ2-3 | NA | TRBV2 | ASSSPSGGAGDTQY
TRBJ1-5 | NA | TRBV19 | ASSMALGGTGVQPQH
TRBJ2-3 | NA | TRBV5-4 | ASSLWTSGTDTQY